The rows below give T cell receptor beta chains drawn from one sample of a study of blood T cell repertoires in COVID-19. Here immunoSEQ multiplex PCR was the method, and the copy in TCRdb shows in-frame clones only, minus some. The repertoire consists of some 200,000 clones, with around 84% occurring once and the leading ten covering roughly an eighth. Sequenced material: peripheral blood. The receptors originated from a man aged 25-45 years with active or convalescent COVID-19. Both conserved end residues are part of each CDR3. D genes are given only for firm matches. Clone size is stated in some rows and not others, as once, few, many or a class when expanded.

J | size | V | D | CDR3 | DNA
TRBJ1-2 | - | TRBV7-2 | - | CASRPTAEGLYGYTF | TGTGCCAGCAGACCGACCGCTGAGGGCCTCTATGGCTACACCTTC
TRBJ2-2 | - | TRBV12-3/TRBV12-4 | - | CASSNQNTGELFF | TGTGCCAGCAGCAATCAGAACACCGGGGAGCTGTTTTTT
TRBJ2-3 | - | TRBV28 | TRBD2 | CASSSPGLAGGDPTDTQYF | TGTGCCAGCAGTTCTCCCGGGCTAGCGGGGGGGGACCCCACAGATACGCAGTATTTT
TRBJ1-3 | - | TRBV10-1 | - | CASSDPSSSGNTIYF | TGCGCCAGCAGTGATCCGTCGAGCTCTGGAAACACCATATATTTT
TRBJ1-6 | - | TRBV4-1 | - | CASSQVPQAANSPLHF | TGCGCCAGCAGCCAAGTTCCGCAGGCAGCTAATTCACCCCTCCACTTT
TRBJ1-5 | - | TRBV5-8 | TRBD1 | CASSSRTGGREPQHF | TGTGCCAGCAGCTCAAGGACAGGGGGCAGGGAGCCCCAGCATTTT
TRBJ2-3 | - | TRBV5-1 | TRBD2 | CASSRTSGTTDTQYF | TGCGCCAGCAGCCGGACTAGCGGAACCACAGATACGCAGTATTTT
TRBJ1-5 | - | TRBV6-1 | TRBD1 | CASSEAGQGRWPQHF | TGTGCCAGCAGTGAAGCAGGACAGGGCCGTTGGCCCCAGCATTTT
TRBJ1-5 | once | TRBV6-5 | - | CASSPQGQGQPQHF | TGTGCCAGCAGTCCTCAGGGTCAAGGTCAGCCCCAGCATTTT
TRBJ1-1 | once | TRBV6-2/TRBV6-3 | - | CASSASSGRTEAFF | TGTGCCAGCAGTGCCAGCAGTGGGAGGACTGAAGCTTTCTTT
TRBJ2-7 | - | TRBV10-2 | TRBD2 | CASSLAGESYEQYF | TGCGCCAGCAGTCTGGCGGGAGAATCCTACGAGCAGTACTTC
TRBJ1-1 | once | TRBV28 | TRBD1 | CASSPRDRDNTEAFF | TGTGCCAGCAGTCCCCGGGACAGGGACAACACTGAAGCTTTCTTT
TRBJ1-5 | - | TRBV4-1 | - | CASSQDGWQGPNQPQHF | TGCGCCAGCAGCCAAGACGGGTGGCAGGGTCCCAATCAGCCCCAGCATTTT
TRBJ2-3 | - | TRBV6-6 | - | CASSWGVDTQYF | TGTGCCAGCAGCTGGGGGGTAGATACGCAGTATTTT
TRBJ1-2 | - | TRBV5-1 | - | CASSTATGGYTF | TGCGCCAGCAGCACGGCTACAGGGGGCTACACCTTC
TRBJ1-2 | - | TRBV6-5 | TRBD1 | CASSPLEGAARTF | TGTGCCAGCAGCCCCTTGGAGGGGGCGGCTAGGACCTTC
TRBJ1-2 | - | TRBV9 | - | CASSLRDVNYGYTF | TGTGCCAGCAGCCTCAGGGATGTCAACTATGGCTACACCTTC
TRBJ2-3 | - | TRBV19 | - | CASSSPGGGTDTQYF | TGTGCCAGTAGTTCCCCCGGCGGGGGCACAGATACGCAGTATTTT
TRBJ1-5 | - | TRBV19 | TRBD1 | CASYQQGGLYSNQPQHF | TGTGCCAGTTACCAGCAAGGGGGCCTTTATAGCAATCAGCCCCAGCATTTT
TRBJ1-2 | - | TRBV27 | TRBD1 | CASSRLTGDYGYTF | TGTGCCAGCAGCCGCCTGACAGGGGACTATGGCTACACCTTC
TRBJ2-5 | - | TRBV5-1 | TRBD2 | CASNEKGLAGVETQYF | TGCGCCAGCAATGAGAAAGGACTAGCGGGAGTAGAGACCCAGTACTTC
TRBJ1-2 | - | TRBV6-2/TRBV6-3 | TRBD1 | CASSSQGSGYTF | TGTGCCAGCAGTTCACAGGGGTCTGGCTACACCTTC
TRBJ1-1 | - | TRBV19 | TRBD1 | CASSIFLGQGNTEAFF | TGTGCCAGTAGTATTTTTCTCGGACAGGGAAACACTGAAGCTTTCTTT
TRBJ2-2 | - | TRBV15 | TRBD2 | CATSSRGETGELFF | TGTGCCACCAGCAGTCGGGGGGAGACCGGGGAGCTGTTTTTT
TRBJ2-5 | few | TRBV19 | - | CASSIEEGPWARYF | TGTGCCAGTAGTATAGAAGAAGGCCCCTGGGCAAGGTACTTC
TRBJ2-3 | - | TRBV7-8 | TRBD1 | CASSLGTGGRGADTQYF | TGTGCCAGCAGCTTAGGGACAGGGGGGAGAGGGGCAGATACGCAGTATTTT
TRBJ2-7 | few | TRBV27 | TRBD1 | CASSYRGQGLYEQYF | TGTGCCAGCAGTTACCGCGGACAGGGCCTCTACGAGCAGTACTTC
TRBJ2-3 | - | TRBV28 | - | CASSSGREVPQYF | TGTGCCAGCAGTTCTGGTAGGGAGGTCCCGCAGTATTTT
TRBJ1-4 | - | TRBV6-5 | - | CASSYSTATNEKLFF | TGTGCCAGCAGTTACTCAACAGCAACTAATGAAAAACTGTTTTTT
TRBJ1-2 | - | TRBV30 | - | CASLGGRENGYTF | TGTGCCTCCCTGGGGGGGAGGGAAAATGGCTACACCTTC
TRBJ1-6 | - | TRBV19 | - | CASSSLQGSNSPLHF | TGTGCCAGTAGTAGTCTTCAGGGCAGTAATTCACCCCTCCACTTT
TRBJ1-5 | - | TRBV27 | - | CASSLSSDSNQPQHF | TGTGCCAGCAGTTTATCGAGCGACAGCAATCAGCCCCAGCATTTT
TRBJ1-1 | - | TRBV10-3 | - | CAISGGVGGNTEAFF | TGTGCCATCAGTGGGGGCGTAGGGGGGAACACTGAAGCTTTCTTT
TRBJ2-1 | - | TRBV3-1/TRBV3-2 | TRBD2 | CASSPSGGGYNEQFF | TGTGCCAGCAGTCCTAGCGGGGGTGGATACAATGAGCAGTTCTTC
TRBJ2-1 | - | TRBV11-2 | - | CASSPRGTARFSSNEQFF | TGTGCCAGCAGCCCCCGCGGGACAGCCCGCTTCAGTAGTAATGAGCAGTTCTTC
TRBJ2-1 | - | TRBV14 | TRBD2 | CASSQPTHQLAGGQMQFF | TGTGCCAGCAGCCAACCAACTCACCAACTAGCGGGGGGACAAATGCAGTTCTTC
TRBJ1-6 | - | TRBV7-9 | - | CASSLSRGYDSPLHF | TGTGCCAGCAGCTTAAGCAGGGGTTACGATTCACCCCTCCACTTT
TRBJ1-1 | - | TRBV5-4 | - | CASSLGDRGRNTEAFF | TGTGCCAGCAGCTTGGGAGACCGGGGGAGGAACACTGAAGCTTTCTTT
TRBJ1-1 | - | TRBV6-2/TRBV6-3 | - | CASSYSSAEAFF | TGTGCCAGCAGTTACTCGAGCGCTGAAGCTTTCTTT
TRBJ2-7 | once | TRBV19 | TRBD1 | CASSIIGTGIHEQYF | TGTGCCAGTAGTATCATCGGGACAGGGATCCACGAGCAGTACTTC
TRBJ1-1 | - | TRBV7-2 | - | CASSTRVGANTEAFF | TGTGCCAGCAGCACCCGAGTGGGGGCGAACACTGAAGCTTTCTTT